The text below deals with one TCR beta chain. Its antigen remains unidentified. The sample belongs to a study of chemoradiotherapy in HPV16-positive cancers. Points from the study as a whole: Candidate HPV-specific clones and E7-related TCR motifs grew in tumor during treatment.

CDR1 and CDR2 (germline): SEHNR, FQNEAQ (reference sequence). Trimming left V 3 bases short and J 0 bases short, with 9 bases between. The CDR3 totals 15 residues. The table came from immunoSEQ multiplex PCR; TCRdb's copy has only in-frame clones and leaves some out. The sample contains about 35,000 clones, about 90% of which appear only once. Samples were taken several times over chemoradiotherapy. The clonotype was recovered from a human donor with HPV-associated anogenital cancer. Sample: blood, taken from a patient who underwent chemoradiotherapy. The rearrangement links TRBV7-9 to TRBJ1-3; D unclear. The CDR3 protein is CASSFLGASGNTIYF. CDR3 bases: TGTGCCAGCAGCTTTTTAGGAGCCTCTGGAAACACCATATATTTT.